This entry is about one T cell receptor beta chain. Antigen: not known. For the second PCR, which ran for about 7 to 11 cycles, a sample-barcoded 5' primer and a J-beta primer mix were used. Carrying 12 random nucleotides, a template-switch adaptor labeled each individual cDNA molecule. TCRdb called the 5' RACE reads again in MiXCR, with one record for every CDR3 protein. The sample includes 800,000 to 900,000 distinct CDR3 sequences, approximately 67% of them seen just once. The data were taken from a study of blood T cells in healthy people across ages. Study-level results: Among long-lived donors, naive CD4+ cells were more numerous and diversity higher than in aged donors.

V was pared by 6 bases and J by 7 bases, with 15 bases between. The V gene's germline CDR1 is DFQATT and CDR2 SNEGSKA (reference sequence). This CDR3 region has 13 residues. The rearrangement uses TRBV20-1 and TRBJ1-4; maybe TRBD1 (5 bases). The specimen sequenced was blood. The sequence came from a man aged 25 to 40 in good health. The CDR3 protein is CSAPGRGLEKLFF. The CDR3 coding sequence is TGCAGTGCGCCGGGACGGGGTCTTGAAAAACTGTTTTTT.